This TCR beta chain stems from a study of post-analysis software for immune sequencing data. Whole-study findings and limits: Five or six TRBV segments were significantly more frequent in patients than in controls. TRBV5-6, TRBV5-1 and TRBV20-1 were among these segments. Multiple sclerosis patients showed significantly lower normalized Chao1 diversity than controls did.

Presence of unique molecular identifiers characterized the TCR beta cDNA libraries. Starting from roughly 1.1 to 9.2 million T cells, the study yielded about 540,000 cDNA molecules. One entry per CDR3 protein results from TCRdb running MiXCR on the PCR reads. This sample has approximately 630,000 distinct CDR3 sequences, with 59% found just once. The germline gives CDR1 ENHRY, CDR2 SYGVKD. The trim removed 10 bases at V and 8 bases at J, leaving 18 bases unmatched. CDR3 length: 15 amino acids. A word on this clonotype: Its antigen is not identified.

The TCR was taken from a girl aged 2-10 years with multiple sclerosis. Sequencing input: blood. The V call is TRBV10-3, the J call TRBJ1-2; 8 bases map to TRBD1. As DNA, the CDR3 is TGTGCCACCGCTTACGAGATACAGGGGGTTCGAGGCTACACCTTC. Its protein is CATAYEIQGVRGYTF.